The rows below give T cell receptor beta chains drawn from one sample of a study of shared clonotypes between healthy human individuals. Data came from immunoSEQ multiplex PCR; TCRdb stores just in-frame clones and leaves some out. The data show some 2.1 million clones, with roughly 94% seen just once and 0.1% to 0.15% held by the top ten. Input material: naive CD4+ T cells sorted from blood. The source is a man younger than 30 in good health. Each CDR3 is given with its conserved first and last residue. The order of the fields is V gene, clone size, J gene, D gene, CDR3 DNA, CDR3 protein. The D gene is left open where the match is weak. Rows may omit the clone size; those that give it use once, few, many or a size class.

TRBV28	NA	TRBJ1-1	NA	TGTGCCAGCAGTTTTGGGGTCTTGGTCCTGGGGGACACTGAAGCTTTCTTT	CASSFGVLVLGDTEAFF
TRBV4-3	NA	TRBJ2-1	NA	TGCGCCAGCAGCCAAGATGCGACTCAAAGACAAGCCCCCTTCTACAATGAGCAGTTCTTC	CASSQDATQRQAPFYNEQFF
TRBV30	NA	TRBJ2-4	NA	TGTGCCTGGAGTGCAAGGGTACGAGACATTCAGTACTTC	CAWSARVRDIQYF
TRBV19	NA	TRBJ2-1	NA	TGTGCCAGTACCGATGGGGGTCTAGGGTACAATGAGCAGTTCTTC	CASTDGGLGYNEQFF
TRBV28	NA	TRBJ2-2	NA	TGTGCCAGCACCTCGGCGAACACCGGGGAGCTGTTTTTT	CASTSANTGELFF
TRBV6-4	NA	TRBJ2-1	NA	TGTGCCAGCAGTGACCCTGGGGGTGAGCAGTTCTTC	CASSDPGGEQFF
TRBV19	NA	TRBJ2-2	NA	TGTGCCAGTAGCGGCCAACTCACCGGGGAGCTGTTTTTT	CASSGQLTGELFF
TRBV7-2	NA	TRBJ2-7	TRBD2	TGTGCCAGCAGCACAGCCGGGACTAACATCTACGAGCAGTACTTC	CASSTAGTNIYEQYF
TRBV5-1	once	TRBJ2-3	TRBD1	TGCGCCAGCAGCTTGGGGGGCCTGACAGGGGATACGCAGTATTTT	CASSLGGLTGDTQYF
TRBV6-1	NA	TRBJ1-2	TRBD1	TGTGCCAGCAGTGAACAACAGGGGACCTATGGCTACACCTTC	CASSEQQGTYGYTF
TRBV5-1	NA	TRBJ2-5	TRBD1	TGCGCCAGCAGAGGGACAGGGCAAGAGACCCAGTACTTC	CASRGTGQETQYF
TRBV23-1	once	TRBJ2-7	TRBD1	TGCGCCAGCAGTCATCCTCCCTGGGACAGGGGTCACGAGCAGTACTTC	CASSHPPWDRGHEQYF
TRBV5-1	NA	TRBJ1-3	NA	TGCGCCAGCAGCTTGGTGTCAGGCTCTGGAAACACCATATATTTT	CASSLVSGSGNTIYF
TRBV6-1	NA	TRBJ2-3	NA	TGTGCCAGTCTTTGGCGGGGCACAGATACGCAGTATTTT	CASLWRGTDTQYF
TRBV5-1	NA	TRBJ1-2	NA	TGCGCCAGCAGGCCGTACCCTTCTGAGTTGGGGGCTAACTATGGCTACACCTTC	CASRPYPSELGANYGYTF
TRBV9	NA	TRBJ2-7	TRBD2	TGTGCCAGCAGCGCAGGACTAGCGGGCTCCTACGAGCAGTACTTC	CASSAGLAGSYEQYF
TRBV29-1	NA	TRBJ2-7	NA	TGCAGCGTTCAAGAGACTATCGAGCAGTACTTC	CSVQETIEQYF
TRBV2	NA	TRBJ2-7	TRBD2	TGTGCCAGCAGTGAACTCCGGGAGCGGGGGACCGAGCAGTACTTC	CASSELRERGTEQYF
TRBV30	NA	TRBJ2-2	NA	TGTGCCTGGAGTGCGGCCGGGAGCGTCACCGGGGAGCTGTTTTTT	CAWSAAGSVTGELFF
TRBV7-2	NA	TRBJ2-3	TRBD2	TGTGCCAGCAGCTTAGCCGGGACTAGCGGGGGGAGGGCAGATACGCAGTATTTT	CASSLAGTSGGRADTQYF
TRBV2	NA	TRBJ2-3	NA	TGTGCCAGCAGTGAAGCGGGAGGAGGGATAGATACGCAGTATTTT	CASSEAGGGIDTQYF
TRBV2	NA	TRBJ2-7	TRBD2	TGTGCCAGCAGTGCGACTAGCGGGAGGGTAAACGAGCAGTACTTC	CASSATSGRVNEQYF
TRBV6-1	NA	TRBJ1-1	NA	TGTGCCAGCAGTGCCGGTGGGGGTGGTCGCACTGAAGCTTTCTTT	CASSAGGGGRTEAFF
TRBV7-2	NA	TRBJ2-1	NA	TGTGCCAGCAGCTTTATAGACAATGAGCAGTTCTTC	CASSFIDNEQFF
TRBV2	NA	TRBJ2-7	TRBD2	TGTGCCAGCATAGCGGGAGGGACCTACGAGCAGTACTTC	CASIAGGTYEQYF
TRBV5-1	NA	TRBJ2-1	NA	TGCGCCAGCAGCTTTGCGTCACCCGGGGCCTACAATGAGCAGTTCTTC	CASSFASPGAYNEQFF
TRBV5-7	NA	TRBJ1-2	TRBD1	TGTGCCAGCAGCCATGAGAACCTGGACAGGGTACGGTGTGGCTACACCTTC	CASSHENLDRVRCGYTF
TRBV6-5	NA	TRBJ1-2	NA	TGTGCCAGCAGCTGGAACCTAGTTTATGGCTACACCTTC	CASSWNLVYGYTF
TRBV25-1	few	TRBJ2-7	NA	TGTGCCAGTGAGGGCTCTCGGGACGGTTCCGAGCAGTACTTC	CASEGSRDGSEQYF
TRBV5-1	NA	TRBJ1-1	NA	TGCGCCAGCAGCTTAAACACTGAAGCTTTCTTT	CASSLNTEAFF
TRBV2	NA	TRBJ2-3	NA	TGTGCCAGCGGGGGTATAGCGACCACAGATACGCAGTATTTT	CASGGIATTDTQYF
TRBV18	NA	TRBJ1-1	NA	TGTGCCAGCTCACCCCCGGCAGGCCGGAACACTGAAGCTTTCTTT	CASSPPAGRNTEAFF
TRBV18	NA	TRBJ1-1	TRBD1	TGTGCCAGCTCACCAGGGACAGACAGGATTGAAGCTTTCTTT	CASSPGTDRIEAFF
TRBV9	NA	TRBJ1-5	NA	TGTGCCAGCAGCGTAACAGATGGCAATCAGCCCCAGCATTTT	CASSVTDGNQPQHF
TRBV10-1	NA	TRBJ1-2	NA	TGCGCCAGCAGTGAGTCAGGAGGGGTCGGCTACACCTTC	CASSESGGVGYTF
TRBV27	NA	TRBJ1-5	NA	TGTGCCAGCAGGCAGGGCAATCAGCCCCAGCATTTT	CASRQGNQPQHF
TRBV14	NA	TRBJ2-1	TRBD2	TGTGCCAGCAGCCAAGTTATGGGACTAGCAAAGCAGTTCTTC	CASSQVMGLAKQFF
TRBV4-3	NA	TRBJ2-6	NA	TGCGCCAGCAGCCAGGCCTTACAGGGTACCAACGTCCTGACTTTC	CASSQALQGTNVLTF
TRBV28	NA	TRBJ2-5	TRBD1	TGTGCCAGCAGCCAAGGACAGGGTGGGACCCAGTACTTC	CASSQGQGGTQYF
TRBV30	few	TRBJ1-6	TRBD1	TGTGCCTGGAGGATAGGGGGCGACGGTTCACCCCTCCACTTT	CAWRIGGDGSPLHF
TRBV5-1	NA	TRBJ1-3	NA	TGCGCCAGCAGCTTGGTAGGGTCCGGAAACACCATATATTTT	CASSLVGSGNTIYF
TRBV18	NA	TRBJ2-7	NA	TGTGCCAGCTCACTGGGGGCCTACGAGCAGTACTTC	CASSLGAYEQYF
TRBV7-6	NA	TRBJ2-3	NA	TGTGCCAGCTCGGGGTCAGATACGCAGTATTTT	CASSGSDTQYF
TRBV28	NA	TRBJ2-7	TRBD1	TGTGCCAGCCGGCGGACAGGGGGCCTCTACGAGCAGTACTTC	CASRRTGGLYEQYF
TRBV5-1	NA	TRBJ2-2	NA	TGCGCCAGCAGTCAGGACGTTTCTGCCGCGAACACCGGGGAGCTGTTTTTT	CASSQDVSAANTGELFF
TRBV9	NA	TRBJ2-7	NA	TGTGCCAGCAGCGTAGCGCCTGGTGAAGTCTACGAGCAGTACTTC	CASSVAPGEVYEQYF
TRBV5-1	NA	TRBJ1-4	NA	TGCGCCAGCAGCTTGGTTGCAGGGAACGAAAAACTGTTTTTT	CASSLVAGNEKLFF
TRBV5-1	once	TRBJ2-2	NA	TGCGCCAGCAGCTTGGGCCAGGGGAACACCGGGGAGCTGTTTTTT	CASSLGQGNTGELFF
TRBV30	NA	TRBJ1-1	NA	TGTGCCTGGAGCCTCCCTAGGCAGGGTCGGCCTGAAGCTTTCTTT	CAWSLPRQGRPEAFF
TRBV6-5	NA	TRBJ2-7	TRBD1	TGTGCCAGCAGTTACACCGACAGGGTCGAGCAGTACTTC	CASSYTDRVEQYF
TRBV4-3	NA	TRBJ1-1	NA	TGCGCCAGCAGCCAAGGAGGGAACACTGAAGCTTTCTTT	CASSQGGNTEAFF
TRBV2	NA	TRBJ2-7	TRBD1	TGTGCCAGCAGTGGGGGACAGGGTACCGAGCAGTACTTC	CASSGGQGTEQYF
TRBV9	NA	TRBJ2-2	TRBD2	TGTGCCAGCAAGGCTAGCGGGAGTAAAAACACCGGGGAGCTGTTTTTT	CASKASGSKNTGELFF
TRBV9	NA	TRBJ2-3	NA	TGTGCCAGCAGCACCGCAGGGAGGTCATTAGATACGCAGTATTTT	CASSTAGRSLDTQYF
TRBV5-6	NA	TRBJ2-2	NA	TGTGCCAGCAGCGAGGCAGGGGTCGGGGAGCTGTTTTTT	CASSEAGVGELFF